These 15 T cell receptor beta chains were all obtained from the same sample, sequenced in a study of OX40 agonist ivuxolimab in advanced cancers. The protocol was immunoSEQ multiplex PCR, while the TCRdb copy is restricted to in-frame clones and leaves out a portion. This sample yields roughly 43,000 clones, of which more than 85% are seen a single time; roughly 4.9% belongs to the top ten. The material sequenced was CD4+ or CD8+ T cells sorted from blood, taken in a trial of the OX40 agonist ivuxolimab. The receptors shown here come from an adult with an advanced solid tumor such as melanoma, head and neck, liver or kidney cancer.

The chain employs TRBV19 and TRBJ1-2; D uncertain. The germline V gene encodes CDR1 LNHDA and CDR2 SQIVND (reference sequence). The V gene lost 5 bases and the J gene lost 5 bases, with 15 bases spanning the gap. The CDR3 is made up of 14 amino acids. CDR3 sequence (DNA): TGTGCCAGTAGTCCCCGGGATCTCGGGTATGGCTACACCTTC. Amino acid sequence: CASSPRDLGYGYTF.

The chain joins TRBV5-6 to TRBJ2-3; D gene unclear. CDR3 size: 14 residues. Per the germline V gene, CDR1 is SGHDT and CDR2 is YYEEEE. Trimming left V 1 base short and J 3 bases short, with 9 bases between. The CDR3 protein is CASSLFRSTDTQYF. The CDR3 nucleotides read TGTGCCAGCAGCTTGTTCAGGTCGACAGATACGCAGTATTTT.

The chain couples TRBV7-3 to TRBJ2-1; 9 bases are shared with TRBD2. V gave up 2 bases and J gave up 8 bases; unmatched junction bases: 7. In germline, CDR1 is SGHTA, CDR2 FQGTGA. The CDR3 is made up of 15 amino acids. The CDR3 here is CASSLLAGVRYEQFF. CDR3 nucleotides: TGTGCCAGCAGCTTATTAGCGGGAGTTAGGTATGAGCAGTTCTTC.

This clone was counted once. The V gene is TRBV11-2, the J gene TRBJ2-5, with a weak D call TRBD2 (6 bases). The germline gives CDR1 SGHAT, CDR2 FQNNGV. The CDR3 extends over 14 amino acids. The ends were cut back, 5 bases at V and 2 bases at J, with 12 bases in the middle. CDR3: CASSTRGIQETQYF. For the CDR3, the DNA is TGTGCCAGCAGCACGCGCGGGATACAAGAGACCCAGTACTTC.

The chain uses TRBV7-9 and TRBJ2-2; the D is unclear. V was shortened by 3 bases and J by 1 base, with 9 bases between the two germline ends. This CDR3 is built from 15 residues. Germline V gene sequence: CDR1 SEHNR, CDR2 FQNEAQ (reference sequence). DNA of the CDR3: TGTGCCAGCAGCTTGTGGCAGATGAACACCGGGGAGCTGTTTTTT. This sequence encodes CASSLWQMNTGELFF.

The rearrangement uses TRBV7-7 and TRBJ2-7, with a weak D call TRBD1 (6 bases). The CDR3 extends over 17 amino acids. Germline CDR1 SSHAT, CDR2 FNYEAQ (reference sequence). As DNA, the CDR3 is TGTGCTAGCAGCTTAGCTGGCGAAACAGGGTTAGTATACGAGCAGTACGTC. This codes for CASSLAGETGLVYEQYV.

V usage is TRBV7-2 and J usage is TRBJ2-7; 8 bases agree with TRBD2. V shed 1 base and J 6 bases; nucleotides not matched to a gene: 5. The V gene's germline CDR1 is SGHTA and CDR2 FQGNSA. CDR3 size: 14 residues. The CDR3, as DNA: TGTGCCAGCAGCTTAGATCCGGGACTAGTCGAGCAGTACTTC. This gives the protein CASSLDPGLVEQYF.

V is TRBV9 and J is TRBJ2-3, with 14 nucleotides matching TRBD2. Germline V CDR1 and CDR2: SGDLS, YYNGEE. The CDR3 extends over 15 amino acids. With V trimmed by 3 bases and J by 9 bases, 6 bases remained unmatched. This CDR3 is CASSAGTSGSITQYF. The CDR3 nucleotides are TGTGCCAGCAGCGCCGGGACTAGCGGGAGCATCACGCAGTATTTT.

A single count supports this clone. J is TRBJ1-4 and V is TRBV7-9; D may be TRBD1 (6 bases). The V and J ends lost 5 bases and 5 bases respectively, with 15 bases between them. This CDR3 spans 15 amino acids. Germline CDR1 is SEHNR and CDR2 is FQNEAQ (reference sequence). The CDR3 nucleotides read TGTGCCAGCAGCCCCCGGACAGAGAAAAATGAAAAACTGTTTTTT. The encoded protein is CASSPRTEKNEKLFF.

This clone was found once. One junction end disagrees with the germline gene, perhaps due to a read error. The chain joins TRBV28 to TRBJ2-3, with D possibly TRBD2 on 6 matching bases. CDR3 length equals 15 residues. Germline CDR1 is MDHEN and CDR2 is SYDVKM. CDR3 amino acids: CASLPTGGNTNTQYF. In DNA form, the CDR3 reads TGTGCCAGCCTTCCAACCGGGGGTAACACAAATACGCAGTATTTT.

The gene calls are TRBV7-6 and TRBJ2-5, with TRBD1 matching 12 bases. Germline assignment: CDR1 SGHVS and CDR2 FNYEAQ. The CDR3 is made up of 17 amino acids. After removal of 3 bases from V and 5 bases from J, the junction contained 10 bases not matched to a gene. The DNA of the CDR3 is TGTGCCAGCAGCTTGAGTGGGACAGGGGGCGCGCAGGAGACCCAGTACTTC. It translates to CASSLSGTGGAQETQYF.

The V gene is TRBV6-5, the J gene TRBJ2-3; TRBD1 matches 7 bases. This CDR3 region has 15 residues. The germline gives CDR1 MNHEY, CDR2 SVGAGI. The ends lost 2 bases at V and 2 bases at J; junction bases unmatched: 4. CDR3 DNA sequence: TGTGCCAGCAGTTACGCCGGACAGGACACAGATACGCAGTATTTT. Translation gives CASSYAGQDTDTQYF.

Written as DNA, the CDR3 is TGCGCCAGCAGCTTGTTGTCAGTGGAACAGCTCTCTAACTATGGCTACACCTTC. Its translation is CASSLLSVEQLSNYGYTF. The chain carries TRBV5-1 and TRBJ1-2, with unresolved D. Germline CDR1 SGHRS, CDR2 YFSETQ. CDR3 length equals 18 residues. V shed 1 base and J shed 0 bases, with 19 bases lying between them. Full variable domain (rest looked up from reference TRBV5-1 and TRBJ1-2): KAGVTQTPRYLIKTRGQQVTLSCSPISGHRSVSWYQQTPGQGLQFLFEYFSETQRNKGNFPGRFSGRQFSNSRSEMNVSTLELGDSALYLCASSLLSVEQLSNYGYTFGSGTRLTVV.

The chain has TRBV7-6 and TRBJ1-1; D may be TRBD1 (6 bases). V shed 3 bases and J shed 3 bases, with 14 bases lying between them. From germline, CDR1 is SGHVS and CDR2 FNYEAQ. This CDR3 has 15 amino acids. The CDR3 DNA reads as TGTGCCAGCAGCTTGGGAGGGGGGGCGCACACTGAAGCTTTCTTT. Amino acids: CASSLGGGAHTEAFF.

The chain couples TRBV25-1 to TRBJ2-2; TRBD1 matches 12 bases. Germline V gives CDR1 MGHDK, CDR2 SYGVNS. CDR3 length: 16 residues. V lost 1 base and J lost 6; bases outside the gene matches: 3. DNA for the CDR3: TGTGCCAGCAGTGAATGGGGACAGGGGGCCGCCGGGGAGCTGTTTTTT. Protein product: CASSEWGQGAAGELFF.